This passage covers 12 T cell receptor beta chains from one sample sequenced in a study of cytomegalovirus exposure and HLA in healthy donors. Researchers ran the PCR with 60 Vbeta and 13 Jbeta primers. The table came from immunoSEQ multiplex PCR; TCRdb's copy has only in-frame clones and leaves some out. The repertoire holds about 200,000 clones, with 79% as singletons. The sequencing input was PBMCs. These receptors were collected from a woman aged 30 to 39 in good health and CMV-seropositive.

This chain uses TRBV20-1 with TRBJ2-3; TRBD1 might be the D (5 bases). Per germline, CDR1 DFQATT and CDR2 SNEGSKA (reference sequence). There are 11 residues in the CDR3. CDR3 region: CRGLDGDTQYF. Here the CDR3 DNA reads TGCAGGGGGCTCGATGGCGATACGCAGTATTTT.

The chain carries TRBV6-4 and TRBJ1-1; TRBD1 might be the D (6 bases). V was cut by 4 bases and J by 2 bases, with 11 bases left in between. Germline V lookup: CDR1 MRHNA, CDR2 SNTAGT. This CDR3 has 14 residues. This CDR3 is CASSVGRGNTEAFF. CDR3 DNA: TGTGCCAGCAGTGTTGGCAGGGGAAACACTGAAGCTTTCTTT.

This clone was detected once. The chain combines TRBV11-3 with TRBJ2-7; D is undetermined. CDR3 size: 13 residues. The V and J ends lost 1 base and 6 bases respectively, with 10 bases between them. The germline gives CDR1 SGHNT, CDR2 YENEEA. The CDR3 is CASSLAPGGEQYF. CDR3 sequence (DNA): TGTGCCAGCAGCTTAGCCCCGGGTGGCGAGCAGTACTTC.

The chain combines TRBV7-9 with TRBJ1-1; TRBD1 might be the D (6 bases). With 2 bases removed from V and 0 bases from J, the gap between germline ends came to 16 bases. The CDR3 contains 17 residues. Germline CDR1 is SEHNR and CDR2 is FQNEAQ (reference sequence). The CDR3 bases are TGTGCCAGCAGCTTACAGGGGTCTATGGGAATGAACACTGAAGCTTTCTTT. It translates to CASSLQGSMGMNTEAFF. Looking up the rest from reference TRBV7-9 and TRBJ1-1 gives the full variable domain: DTGVSQNPRHKITKRGQNVTFRCDPISEHNRLYWYRQTLGQGPEFLTYFQNEAQLEKSRLLSDRFSAERPKGSFSTLEIQRTEQGDSAMYLCASSLQGSMGMNTEAFFGQGTRLTVV.

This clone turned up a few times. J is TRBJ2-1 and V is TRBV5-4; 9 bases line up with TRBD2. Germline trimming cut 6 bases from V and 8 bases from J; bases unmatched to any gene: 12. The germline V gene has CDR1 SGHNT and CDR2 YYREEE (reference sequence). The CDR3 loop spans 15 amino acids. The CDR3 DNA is TGTGCCAGCAAACAATTGGCGGGAGGGCCGGATGAGCAGTTCTTC. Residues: CASKQLAGGPDEQFF. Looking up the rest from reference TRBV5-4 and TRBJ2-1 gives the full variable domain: ETGVTQSPTHLIKTRGQQVTLRCSSQSGHNTVSWYQQALGQGPQFIFQYYREEENGRGNFPPRFSGLQFPNYSSELNVNALELDDSALYLCASKQLAGGPDEQFFGPGTRLTVL.

The CDR3 reads CASSLAKGAGANVLTF. The CDR3 coding sequence is TGTGCCAGCAGCTTGGCCAAAGGGGCTGGGGCCAACGTCCTGACTTTC. The chain couples TRBV5-5 to TRBJ2-6; D is perhaps TRBD1 (5 bases). The CDR3 sequence is 16 residues long. Germline V gene sequence: CDR1 SGHKS, CDR2 YYEKEE (reference sequence). Trimming removed 0 bases at V and 2 bases at J, with 9 bases between.

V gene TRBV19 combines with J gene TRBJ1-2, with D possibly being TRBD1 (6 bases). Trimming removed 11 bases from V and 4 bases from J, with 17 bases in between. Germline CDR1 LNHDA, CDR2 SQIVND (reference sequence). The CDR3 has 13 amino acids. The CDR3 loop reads CAARGRGGYGYTF. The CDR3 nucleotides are TGTGCCGCTCGGGGTCGAGGGGGCTATGGCTACACCTTC.

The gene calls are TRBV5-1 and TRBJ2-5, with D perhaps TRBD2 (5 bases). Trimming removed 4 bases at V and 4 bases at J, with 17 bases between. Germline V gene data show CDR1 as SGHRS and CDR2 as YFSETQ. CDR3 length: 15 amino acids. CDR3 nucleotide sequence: TGCGCCAGCAGCACCCCAACTAGTGGGATAGAGACCCAGTACTTC. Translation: CASSTPTSGIETQYF.

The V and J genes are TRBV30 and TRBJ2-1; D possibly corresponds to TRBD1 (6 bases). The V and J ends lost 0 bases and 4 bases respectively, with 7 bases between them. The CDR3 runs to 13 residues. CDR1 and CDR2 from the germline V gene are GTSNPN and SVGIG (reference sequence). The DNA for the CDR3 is TGTGCCTGGAGTGTCAGGGGTTACAATGAGCAGTTCTTC. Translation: CAWSVRGYNEQFF.

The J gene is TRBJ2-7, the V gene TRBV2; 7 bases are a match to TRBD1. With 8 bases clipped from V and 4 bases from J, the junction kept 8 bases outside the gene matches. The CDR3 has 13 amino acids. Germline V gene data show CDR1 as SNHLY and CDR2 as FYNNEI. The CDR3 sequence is CASRDRVRYEQYF. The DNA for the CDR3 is TGTGCCAGCCGCGACAGGGTGAGGTACGAGCAGTACTTC.

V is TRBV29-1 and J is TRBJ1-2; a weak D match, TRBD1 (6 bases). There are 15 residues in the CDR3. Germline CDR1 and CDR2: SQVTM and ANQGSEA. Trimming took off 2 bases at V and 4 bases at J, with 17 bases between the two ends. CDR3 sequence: CSVEYGQPLGYGYTF. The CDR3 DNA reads TGCAGCGTTGAATATGGACAGCCCTTGGGCTATGGCTACACCTTC.

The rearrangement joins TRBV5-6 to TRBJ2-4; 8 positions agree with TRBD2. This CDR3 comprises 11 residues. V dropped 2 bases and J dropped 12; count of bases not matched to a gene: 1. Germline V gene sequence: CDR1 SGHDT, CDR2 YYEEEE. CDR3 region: CASSLAGAQYF. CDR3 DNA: TGTGCCAGCAGCTTAGCGGGAGCTCAGTACTTC.